The present T cell receptor (beta chain) was sequenced within a study of blood T cell repertoires in COVID-19. The wider study: COVID-19 samples from acute and convalescent phases originated in the United States, Italy and Spain. PBMCs, B-cell-depleted T cells, or T cells provided the cDNA or gDNA that made up the material.

Methods used by the authors: Amplification with reference gene primers provided the estimates of nucleated cell counts. Clones were sequenced by immunoSEQ multiplex PCR, and TCRdb holds only the in-frame ones, with some missing. V, J and clone size are those of that table, while D and trimming were read from the DNA. The profile covers almost 250,000 clones, with 85% appearing a single time and approximately 9.1% taken by the ten largest. CDR3 length equals 14 residues. Germline CDR1 and CDR2: SGHAT and FQNNGV. Trimming cost V 3 bases and J 2 bases, with 11 bases left between them. Clinical history as reported by participants underpinned cohort assignment.

The material sequenced was PBMCs or T cells enriched from blood (not recorded which). The chain carries TRBV11-2 and TRBJ2-7; perhaps TRBD2 as D (5 bases). The receptor was derived from a woman between 50 and 59 years old with acute COVID-19. CDR3 DNA: TGTGCCAGCAGCTTTCAAAGCGGTCCCTACGAGCAGTACTTC. Its protein product is CASSFQSGPYEQYF. Variable domain in full (rest from reference TRBV11-2 and TRBJ2-7): EAGVAQSPRYKIIEKRQSVAFWCNPISGHATLYWYQQILGQGPKLLIQFQNNGVVDDSQLPKDRFSAERLKGVDSTLKIQPAKLEDSAVYLCASSFQSGPYEQYFGPGTRLTVT.